The source of this T cell receptor (beta chain) is a study of human T cells and chemical hapten exposure. General observations from the study: Expanded TCRs were compared with controls, and the expanded TCRs formed significantly more large CDR3 similarity clusters. Counts of TCRs above 1 in 1000 frequency stayed unchanged with DPC sensitization.

V was cut by 7 bases and J by 1 base, with 9 bases left in between. This CDR3 comprises 13 residues. Remarks on this clonotype: As yet, its antigen is unknown.

Authors' data handling: Sample TCR totals centred on a median of approximately 100,000, ranging about 20,000 to 690,600. TCRdb redid the calling of the RACE reads with MiXCR, one entry per CDR3 protein. V and J calls and clone size were set by TCRdb, not the authors. The data contain around 260,000 distinct CDR3 sequences, roughly 8.9% of them singletons. Time point noted: pre-sensitization, week 0. Treatment reported: therapeutic diphenylcyclopropenone sensitization with weekly scalp DPC. Patch tests were applied only after blood draws. This sequence was found in a woman aged 40-49 years with alopecia areata. Some clones in this sample may be carry-over from other donors' samples. The sequencing used whole blood, collected in connection with sensitization to the hapten diphenylcyclopropenone (DPC). The chain links TRBV12-3 or TRBV12-4 to TRBJ2-3; D is undetermined. The CDR3 sequence is CASNVRGTDTQYF. The CDR3 DNA sequence: TGTGCCAGCAACGTTAGGGGCACAGATACGCAGTATTTT.